This is a list of T cell receptor beta chains from one sample in a study of cytomegalovirus exposure and HLA in healthy donors. Generated by immunoSEQ multiplex PCR, the TCRdb table keeps only in-frame clones and is missing some. The data show around 170,000 clones, more than 70% seen once. The sequenced sample was PBMCs. These receptors came from a boy aged 2 to 10 in good health and CMV-seronegative. CDR3s include the opening cysteine and the closing phenylalanine or tryptophan. Fields, in order: D gene, J gene, V gene, clone size, CDR3 DNA, CDR3 protein. A D gene is named only where the DNA matches it firmly. A row's size may be missing; if present it is once, few, many or a size class.

TRBD2,TRBJ2-7,TRBV5-1,-,TGCGCCAGCAGCTTGGCCGCCAGACTAGCGGGTTCCTCCTACGAGCAGTACTTC,CASSLAARLAGSSYEQYF
-,TRBJ2-5,TRBV5-1,few,TGCGCCAGCAGCTTGATCTGGGGGCTTGAGGAGACCCAGTACTTC,CASSLIWGLEETQYF
-,TRBJ1-5,TRBV2,-,TGTGCCAGCAGTGACAGCAGGGAAGGTAGCAATCAGCCCCAGCATTTT,CASSDSREGSNQPQHF
-,TRBJ1-1,TRBV5-6,-,TGTGCCAGCAGCTTGAGTAGCCTTGGCAGCCGGAACACTGAAGCTTTCTTT,CASSLSSLGSRNTEAFF
-,TRBJ1-5,TRBV28,-,TGTGCCAGCAGTTTAGCTTTGGGCGATCAGCCCCAGCATTTT,CASSLALGDQPQHF
TRBD1,TRBJ1-4,TRBV2,-,TGTGCCACCCACCCCGGGACAGGCAATGAAAAACTGTTTTTT,CATHPGTGNEKLFF
-,TRBJ2-6,TRBV13,-,TGTGCCAGCAGCTTACTCCCCTCTGGGGCCAACGTCCTGACTTTC,CASSLLPSGANVLTF
TRBD2,TRBJ2-1,TRBV6-1,-,TGTGCCAGCAGTGAAGCGTCTAGCGGGAGCAATGAGCAGTTCTTC,CASSEASSGSNEQFF
-,TRBJ1-2,TRBV19,-,TGTGCCAGTAGTGAACTGCGGGGTTCCTATGGCTACACCTTC,CASSELRGSYGYTF
TRBD1,TRBJ2-3,TRBV5-4,-,TGTGCCAGCAGCTTGGCGGTAGGGGGCCGGGATACGCAGTATTTT,CASSLAVGGRDTQYF
TRBD2,TRBJ2-3,TRBV4-1,once,TGCGCCAGCAGCCAACCACCGGAAGCGGGAGCAAGAGATACGCAGTATTTT,CASSQPPEAGARDTQYF
-,TRBJ1-2,TRBV6-1,-,TGTGCCAGCAGTGAAGCAATGAACTATGGTTACACCTTC,CASSEAMNYGYTF
TRBD1,TRBJ1-5,TRBV6-4,-,TGTGCCAGCAGTGACCACAGGGGGCGGAATAGCAATCAGCCCCAGCATTTT,CASSDHRGRNSNQPQHF
TRBD2,TRBJ2-1,TRBV5-4,-,TGTGCCAGCAGTAACCCTAGCGGGAGCTATGAGCAGTTCTTC,CASSNPSGSYEQFF
TRBD2,TRBJ2-7,TRBV5-4,-,TGTGCCAGCACCGTGGGGCCGCTAGCGGGTTACGAGCAGTACTTC,CASTVGPLAGYEQYF
-,TRBJ2-5,TRBV28,-,TGTGCCAGCAGTTTAACTCTACAGAGGGCCTGGACCCAGTACTTC,CASSLTLQRAWTQYF
-,TRBJ1-1,TRBV4-2,few,TGTGCCAGCAGCCAGAGGACGGACATGAACACTGAAGCTTTCTTT,CASSQRTDMNTEAFF
TRBD2,TRBJ2-1,TRBV4-1,-,TGCGCCAGCAGCCAAGAGGGGATCACTAGCGGGAGGGCGAATGAGCAGTTCTTC,CASSQEGITSGRANEQFF
TRBD1,TRBJ2-5,TRBV2,-,TGTGCCAGCAGTGACGGACAGGGCCTGGGGGAGACCCAGTACTTC,CASSDGQGLGETQYF
TRBD1,TRBJ2-2,TRBV15,-,TGTGCCACCAGCAGAGATTATGGGACAGGGAGGACCGGGGAGCTGTTTTTT,CATSRDYGTGRTGELFF
TRBD2,TRBJ2-1,TRBV5-1,-,TGCGCCAGCAGCTTCCCCGAGACTAGCGGGAGGGCGCGTGAGCAGTTCTTC,CASSFPETSGRAREQFF
-,TRBJ2-7,TRBV13,-,TGTGCCAGCAGCCGGGGGGCTTCGGGTAGGGACGAGCAGTACTTC,CASSRGASGRDEQYF
-,TRBJ1-1,TRBV6-5,few,TGTGCCAGCAGATTGTGGCAGGGTGGTACTGAAGCTTTCTTT,CASRLWQGGTEAFF
-,TRBJ2-1,TRBV4-1,-,TGCGCCAGCAGCCATTGGGGCTCACAACCTGAGCAGTTCTTC,CASSHWGSQPEQFF
-,TRBJ2-7,TRBV7-9,-,TGTGCCAGCAGCTTACGAACCGGGACAAGCGAGCAGTACTTC,CASSLRTGTSEQYF
-,TRBJ1-1,TRBV28,few,TGTGCCAGCAGTACGAGGATCACTGAAGCTTTCTTT,CASSTRITEAFF
TRBD1,TRBJ1-2,TRBV27,-,TGTGCCAGCCGCCGGGACAGGACCTATGGCTACACCTTC,CASRRDRTYGYTF
TRBD2,TRBJ2-1,TRBV7-7,-,TGTGCCAGCAGCTTAGGGCGGGGGTCGGATGAGCAGTTCTTC,CASSLGRGSDEQFF
TRBD1,TRBJ2-1,TRBV25-1,-,TGTGCCAGCAGTGTCGACAGGGGTTTCACTGAGCAGTTCTTC,CASSVDRGFTEQFF
-,TRBJ1-3,TRBV7-2,-,TGTGCCAGCAGCCCAGAACCCCGCCTCTCTGGAAACACCATATATTTT,CASSPEPRLSGNTIYF
TRBD1,TRBJ1-1,TRBV19,-,TGTGCCAGTAGTATAGGGACAGGGCAATCTGAAGCTTTCTTT,CASSIGTGQSEAFF
-,TRBJ2-2,TRBV6-6,-,TGTGCCAGCAGTCCGACGGGTGGGGCTAGCGGGGAGCTGTTTTTT,CASSPTGGASGELFF
TRBD1,TRBJ1-2,TRBV6-1,-,TGTGCCAGCAGTGACGCTGGACAGGGGGCTGATGGCTACACCTTC,CASSDAGQGADGYTF
TRBD2,TRBJ2-3,TRBV6-1,-,TGTGCCAGCACGGGGACTAGCGGCACAGATACGCAGTATTTT,CASTGTSGTDTQYF
-,TRBJ2-3,TRBV6-1,-,TGTGCCAGCGATCCGGGACACCTCACAGATACGCAGTATTTT,CASDPGHLTDTQYF
TRBD2,TRBJ2-7,TRBV4-2,-,TGTGCCAGCAGCCAACGGAGCGGGAGCCGTTTCTACGAGCAGTACTTC,CASSQRSGSRFYEQYF
TRBD1,TRBJ1-1,TRBV7-9,-,TGTGCCAGCAGCCAGGGACAGGGGAGGACTGAAGCTTTCTTT,CASSQGQGRTEAFF
-,TRBJ1-1,TRBV6-5,few,TGTGCCAGCAGTTACTCTGGACAGCTCACTGAAGCTTTCTTT,CASSYSGQLTEAFF
-,TRBJ1-5,TRBV15,-,TGTGCCACCAGCAGATCCAGGACGGGGGGCAATCAGCCCCAGCATTTT,CATSRSRTGGNQPQHF
-,TRBJ1-1,TRBV14,-,TGTGCCAGCAGCCAAGATCTTAGGGGTACTGAAGCTTTCTTT,CASSQDLRGTEAFF
TRBD1,TRBJ1-2,TRBV25-1,-,TGTGCCAGCAACGGACAGGTCTATGGCTACACCTTC,CASNGQVYGYTF
-,TRBJ2-1,TRBV10-3,-,TGTGCCATCAGTCTCGGCGGCTCCTACAATGAGCAGTTCTTC,CAISLGGSYNEQFF
TRBD1,TRBJ2-6,TRBV30,-,TGTGCCTGGAGTGAAAGGACAGGGGGCGTCGGGGCCGGGGCCAACGTCCTGACTTTC,CAWSERTGGVGAGANVLTF
TRBD1,TRBJ1-1,TRBV5-1,-,TGCGCCAGCAGCGGACGACAGGGGACGAACACTGAAGCTTTCTTT,CASSGRQGTNTEAFF
-,TRBJ1-4,TRBV28,-,TGTGCCAGCGCCTACCCCGCAACTAATGAAAAACTGTTTTTT,CASAYPATNEKLFF
-,TRBJ2-1,TRBV4-1,-,TGCGCCAGCAGCCAAGCGGGAGAGGGCTACTATGAGCAGTTCTTC,CASSQAGEGYYEQFF
TRBD1,TRBJ1-2,TRBV9,-,TGTGCCAGCAGCGCAGAACGGACAGGGCGAGGCTATGGCTACACCTTC,CASSAERTGRGYGYTF
-,TRBJ2-1,TRBV27,-,TGTGCCAGCGGAGGGGATTCGGATGAGCAGTTCTTC,CASGGDSDEQFF
TRBD2,TRBJ2-5,TRBV5-1,-,TGCGCCAGCAGCCCCGGGACTAGCGGGAGCCCGTTCCAAGAGACCCAGTACTTC,CASSPGTSGSPFQETQYF
-,TRBJ2-7,TRBV12-5,-,TGTGCTAGTGGTTATGGGCCTGGGGGGAAAGGCTCCTACGAGCAGTACTTC,CASGYGPGGKGSYEQYF
-,TRBJ1-5,TRBV28,-,TGTGCCAGCAGTGGCAGGGCGGGCAATCAGCCCCAGCATTTT,CASSGRAGNQPQHF
TRBD1,TRBJ1-1,TRBV7-9,-,TGTGCCAGCAGCCTAGGACAGGGGGTAGTGGGAACTGAAGCTTTCTTT,CASSLGQGVVGTEAFF
-,TRBJ2-3,TRBV28,-,TGTGCCAGCAGTTTCCGAGATACGCAGTATTTT,CASSFRDTQYF
TRBD2,TRBJ2-5,TRBV9,-,TGTGCCAGCAGCGTAGAAGGTGGGAGGGCCAGGGAGACCCAGTACTTC,CASSVEGGRARETQYF
-,TRBJ2-7,TRBV7-8,-,TGTGCCAGCAGCCTACGAGGCCCCTACGAGCAGTACTTC,CASSLRGPYEQYF
TRBD2,TRBJ2-7,TRBV5-1,-,TGCGCCAGCAGCTCGGACGGGACTAGTGGATACGAGCAGTACTTC,CASSSDGTSGYEQYF
TRBD2,TRBJ2-7,TRBV28,-,TGTGCCAGCAGTGAGCGGGGGGGGGCACACTACGAGCAGTACTTC,CASSERGGAHYEQYF
TRBD1,TRBJ2-4,TRBV28,-,TGTGCCAGCAGATTCGTGGGGTTCCGGGACAGGGGGCGAGGCAAAAACATTCAGTACTTC,CASRFVGFRDRGRGKNIQYF
-,TRBJ2-1,TRBV29-1,-,TGCAGCGTTTCAAAGGGGGACTACAATGAGCAGTTCTTC,CSVSKGDYNEQFF